Each of the 14 T cell receptor beta chains below was sequenced from the same sample in a study of graft-versus-host responses after intestinal transplantation. TCRdb's copy holds only in-frame clones and misses some; the assay was immunoSEQ multiplex PCR. The table shows approximately 12,000 clones, with approximately 84% occurring only once. The material was PBMCs, obtained just over 300 days after intestinal transplant. These receptors came from a human patient who received an intestinal transplant, so some T cells may come from the graft donor.

The chain is built from TRBV4-3 and TRBJ1-3, with TRBD1 identical over 7 bases. CDR3 length equals 16 residues. Per germline, CDR1 LGHNA and CDR2 YSLEER. The ends lost 3 bases at V and 1 base at J; junction bases unmatched: 6. This CDR3 is CASSHAETGSGNTIYF. In DNA form, the CDR3 reads TGCGCCAGCAGCCACGCCGAGACAGGGTCTGGAAACACCATATATTTT.

V gene TRBV5-1 combines with J gene TRBJ2-1; D remains unclear. Per germline, CDR1 SGHRS and CDR2 YFSETQ. The CDR3 sequence is 15 residues long. Trimming removed 2 bases at V and 7 bases at J, with 16 bases between. CDR3 nucleotides: TGCGCCAGCAGCTTAGGAACAGTTCTCGAAAATGAGCAGTTCTTC. Residues: CASSLGTVLENEQFF.

The gene calls are TRBV6-6 and TRBJ2-4; D is unresolved. Germline CDR1 and CDR2: MNHNY and SVGAGI (reference sequence). V shed 6 bases and J shed 9 bases, with 15 bases lying between them. The CDR3 spans 13 residues. The CDR3: CASRDLDMGIQYF. Here the CDR3 DNA reads TGTGCCAGCAGGGACCTCGATATGGGCATTCAGTACTTC.

The chain combines TRBV9 with TRBJ2-4, with 10 bases aligning to TRBD2. This CDR3 comprises 16 residues. CDR1 SGDLS and CDR2 YYNGEE come from the germline V gene. The junction had 6 bases not matched to a gene; V was cut back by 3 bases and J by 3 bases. The DNA for the CDR3 is TGTGCCAGCAGCGATCTAGCGGGAGAGGACAAAAACATTCAGTACTTC. It yields the protein CASSDLAGEDKNIQYF.

V is TRBV6-1 and J is TRBJ2-7, with 12 bases matching TRBD2. CDR1 is MNHNS and CDR2 is SASEGT in the germline V gene. There are 17 residues in the CDR3. The V gene end was trimmed by 1 base and the J gene end by 2 bases; junction bases not matched to a gene: 6. For the CDR3, the DNA is TGTGCCAGCAGTGAAGTGTGGCCTAGCGGGAGGGCCTACGAGCAGTACTTC. It yields the protein CASSEVWPSGRAYEQYF.

The chain combines TRBV5-4 with TRBJ2-7; 9 nucleotides match TRBD1. V lost 0 bases, J lost 1 base, and 5 bases stayed unmatched. The CDR3 consists of 16 residues. Germline-derived CDR1 and CDR2 are SGHNT and YYREEE (reference sequence). CDR3 bases: TGTGCCAGCAGCTTGGGGCACGGGACAGGGTCCTACGAGCAGTACTTC. This encodes CASSLGHGTGSYEQYF.

V is TRBV19 and J is TRBJ1-1; TRBD1 aligns across 9 bases. After removal of 8 bases from V and 5 bases from J, the junction contained 9 bases not matched to a gene. The length of the CDR3 is 14 residues. Germline V gene sequence: CDR1 LNHDA, CDR2 SQIVND (reference sequence). The CDR3 here is CASEQGARGTEAFF. The CDR3 nucleotides are TGTGCCAGTGAACAGGGGGCGCGAGGGACTGAAGCTTTCTTT.

The chain has TRBV2 and TRBJ2-5; 10 nucleotides line up with TRBD1. The CDR3 contains 12 residues. Germline loops: CDR1 SNHLY, CDR2 FYNNEI. The CDR3 reads CAWTGGWETQYF. Written as DNA, the CDR3 is TGTGCGTGGACAGGGGGGTGGGAGACCCAGTACTTC.

This clone was detected once. This chain connects TRBV28 to TRBJ2-7; D is undetermined. The CDR3 has 15 amino acids. The ends were cut back, 6 bases at V and 1 base at J, with 16 bases in the middle. Germline CDR1 MDHEN, CDR2 SYDVKM. The CDR3 DNA is TGTGCCAGCAGAGGGTCGGAGATTGTTTCCTACGAGCAGTACTTC. Residues: CASRGSEIVSYEQYF.

This chain links TRBV4-3 with TRBJ2-3; 10 bases match TRBD2. Germline CDR1 is LGHNA and CDR2 is YSLEER. With V trimmed by 4 bases and J by 1 base, 8 bases remained unmatched. The CDR3 has 17 amino acids. The CDR3 reads CASSRWVSGRRTDTQYF. The CDR3 DNA reads as TGCGCCAGCAGCCGATGGGTTAGCGGGAGGCGCACAGATACGCAGTATTTT.

This rearrangement joins TRBV4-2 to TRBJ2-1; D is uncertain. Germline V gene data show CDR1 as LGHNA and CDR2 as YNFKEQ. The CDR3 runs to 18 residues. V shed 0 bases and J shed 4 bases, with 19 bases lying between them. CDR3 bases: TGTGCCAGCAGCCAAGAAGGCCCCTTAGGCGAGCTATACAATGAGCAGTTCTTC. Residues: CASSQEGPLGELYNEQFF.

The rearrangement joins TRBV7-9 to TRBJ2-4; D is uncertain. This CDR3 is 14 amino acids long. Trimming took off 2 bases at V and 0 bases at J, with 5 bases between the two ends. Germline lookup yields CDR1 SEHNR and CDR2 FQNEAQ (reference sequence). CDR3 nucleotide sequence: TGTGCCAGCAGCTTAACTGGAGCCAAAAACATTCAGTACTTC. Its translation: CASSLTGAKNIQYF.

The rearrangement links TRBV19 to TRBJ1-1, with D tentatively TRBD1 (5 bases). From germline, CDR1 is LNHDA and CDR2 SQIVND (reference sequence). Trimming removed 2 bases at V and 0 bases at J, with 7 bases between. The CDR3 sequence is 14 residues long. The CDR3 protein is CASSIRQLNTEAFF. CDR3 bases: TGTGCCAGTAGTATAAGACAGCTGAACACTGAAGCTTTCTTT.

For this clone: This same CDR3 is encoded by further DNA sequences in the sample. The rearrangement links TRBV5-6 to TRBJ1-1; D is perhaps TRBD1 (6 bases). V was cut by 1 base and J by 5 bases, with 6 bases left in between. The CDR3 runs 12 residues. The germline V gene encodes CDR1 SGHDT and CDR2 YYEEEE. The CDR3 bases are TGTGCCAGCAGCTTGAGGGGGACTGAAGCTTTCTTT. Its protein is CASSLRGTEAFF.